This TCR beta chain is drawn from a study of memory CD4+ T cells and cytomegalovirus serostatus. Libraries were prepared by immunoSEQ multiplex PCR; TCRdb keeps only in-frame clonotypes and omits some of them. Among 50,000 to 65,000 clones, 70% to 80% were seen once, and the ten largest hold about 0.9%. Germline CDR1 reads LNHDA; CDR2 reads SQIVND (reference sequence). After removal of 3 bases from V and 2 bases from J, the junction contained 3 bases not matched to a gene. The CDR3 loop spans 14 amino acids. The sort gate was single viable CD3+CD4+CD8-CD45RO+ cells for memory CD4+ T cells. Serum IgG to CMV pp150, pp28, p38 and p52 defined serostatus. Total CD4+ T cells were enriched by CD4 positive selection.

The receptor's source is an adult in good health and CMV-seronegative. The sequencing sample was made of memory CD4+ T cells from blood. The chain employs TRBV19 and TRBJ1-1; 7 nucleotides agree with TRBD1. The CDR3 reads CASSISGGNTEAFF. The CDR3 DNA follows: TGTGCCAGTAGTATCTCAGGGGGTAACACTGAAGCTTTCTTT.